The TCR beta chain under discussion was sequenced for a study of blood T cell repertoires in COVID-19. Study background: Samples came from the United States, Italy and Spain, spanning acute and convalescent COVID-19. Sources were T cells, B-cell-depleted T cells, or PBMCs; the material itself was cDNA or gDNA.

V was pared by 5 bases and J by 8 bases, with 19 bases between. CDR3 length: 15 residues. Germline V gives CDR1 SEHNR, CDR2 FQNEAQ (reference sequence). This table comes from immunoSEQ multiplex PCR, and its TCRdb copy is limited to in-frame clones, with some not included. The sample consists of around 240,000 clones, 70% to 90% of them appearing once. Participants were aged roughly 18 to 95 years, lived in 20 to 25 US areas, and enrolled virtually. Before being deemed recovered, Cohort 3 donors had two negative PCRs, clearance, or symptom resolution. The receptor was isolated from a woman in her 50s who had recovered from COVID-19. Specimen: PBMCs or T cells enriched from blood (not recorded which). The chain employs TRBV7-9 and TRBJ1-5; D call uncertain. The CDR3 DNA follows: TGTGCCAGCAGCCAGTTCTCCGAGGCGAGAAAGCCCCAGCATTTT. Protein product: CASSQFSEARKPQHF.